This T cell receptor beta chain was found in a study of CD8 T cells in ankylosing spondylitis. Findings and caveats of the study: Ankylosing spondylitis blood seemed to carry a telltale TCR beta motif made of fewer than ten highly homologous variants. CD8+ cells made up the disease-linked clones, which were relatively rare in peripheral blood.

CDR1 and CDR2 (germline): DFQATT, SNEGSKA (reference sequence). This CDR3 spans 15 amino acids. J gave up 3 bases and V 2 bases, and 9 bases lay outside the gene matches. Libraries for TCR beta were made by quantitative 5'-RACE with molecular barcodes. TCRdb passed the 5' RACE reads through MiXCR, listing each CDR3 protein once. The sample includes about 39,000 distinct CDR3 sequences, 10% seen only once; the top ten take 15% to 20%. In this sample, this clonotype turned up many times. The antigen is unknown. The rearrangement joins TRBV20-1 to TRBJ2-7, with 8 nucleotides matching TRBD1. The sample was blood, either unsorted or a sorted T cell fraction (not recorded which). The TCR originated in a male donor with ankylosing spondylitis or in good health (not recorded which). This CDR3 is CSARPPGQVNYEQYF. The CDR3 coding sequence is TGCAGTGCTAGACCTCCGGGACAGGTTAACTACGAGCAGTACTTC.